This T cell receptor (beta chain) was retrieved from a study of OX40 agonist ivuxolimab in advanced cancers. Across the study: Patients assigned to dose escalation were diagnosed with hepatocellular carcinoma, melanoma, renal cell or head and neck cancer. Study-wide results and limits: Some nonresponders likewise displayed low normalized T-cell clonal expansion. CD8+ T cells were the subset that, on average, had more expanded clones than CD4+.

The CDR3 covers 15 residues. Trimming removed 5 bases from V and 3 bases from J, with 17 bases in between. CDR1 is SGHVS, CDR2 FQNEAQ, per germline. Generated by immunoSEQ multiplex PCR, the TCRdb table keeps only in-frame clones and is missing some. Among some 16,000 clones, about 88% were seen once, and the ten largest hold 3% to 4.5%. A remark on this clone: Its antigen is unidentified.

J is TRBJ2-7 and V is TRBV7-8, with D maybe TRBD2 (5 bases). This TCR derives from an adult with an advanced solid tumor such as melanoma, head and neck, liver or kidney cancer. The specimen comprised CD4+ or CD8+ T cells sorted from blood, sampled in a trial of the OX40 agonist ivuxolimab. CDR3 DNA: TGTGCCAGCAGCCTAGGGTCCGGGATCAACTACGAGCAGTACTTC. Its translation is CASSLGSGINYEQYF.